This T cell receptor (beta chain) emerged from a study of control samples from healthy donors and cancer patients. CDR1 is SGHNT and CDR2 is YYREEE in the germline V gene (reference sequence). The CDR3 spans 12 residues. Trimming removed 1 base at V and 2 bases at J, with 0 bases between. Using immunoSEQ multiplex PCR, the repertoire was profiled, and TCRdb retains in-frame clones only, with some absent. Of some 120,000 clones listed, more than 70% are singletons. The origin of this receptor is a man in his sixties in good health. Sequencing was done on a sample of blood. V and J are TRBV5-4 and TRBJ2-2; D unresolved. CDR3 residues: CASSLNTGELFF. The CDR3 nucleotides read TGTGCCAGCAGCTTGAACACCGGGGAGCTGTTTTTT.